Listed here are 24 T cell receptor beta chains from one sample, sequenced in a study of PD-L1 blockade in urothelial cancer. TCRdb keeps only in-frame clones here, not all; method: immunoSEQ multiplex PCR. Among tens of thousands of clones, under 90% were seen once, and the ten largest hold 3.5% to 5%. Described time point: pretreatment peripheral blood. The sample consisted of PBMCs, taken around atezolizumab (anti-PD-L1) treatment. The receptors stem from an older man with urothelial cancer.

The rearrangement joins TRBV9 to TRBJ2-1, with 7 bases that match TRBD1. The CDR3 length is 16 residues. Losses at the gene ends were 0 bases for V and 3 bases for J; bases not matched to a gene: 6. Germline V gene data show CDR1 as SGDLS and CDR2 as YYNGEE. The CDR3 spells CASSVGGGRGYNEQFF. The CDR3, as DNA: TGTGCCAGCAGCGTAGGAGGGGGCAGAGGCTACAATGAGCAGTTCTTC.

This clone has only a few counts. This sequence joins TRBV29-1 and TRBJ1-1; tentative D call: TRBD1 (6 bases). This CDR3 has 13 amino acids. The germline CDR1 and CDR2 sequences are SQVTM and ANQGSEA. The V and J ends lost 6 bases and 5 bases respectively, with 16 bases between them. The CDR3 DNA is TGCAGCGTAATCAGGACAGTGGGGACTGAAGCTTTCTTT. Translating it yields CSVIRTVGTEAFF. The whole variable domain, filled in from reference TRBV29-1 and TRBJ1-1, reads SAVISQKPSRDICQRGTSLTIQCQVDSQVTMMFWYRQQPGQSLTLIATANQGSEATYESGFVIDKFPISRPNLTFSTLTVSNMSPEDSSIYLCSVIRTVGTEAFFGQGTRLTVV.

This chain joins TRBV30 and TRBJ2-2, with 8 bases lining up with TRBD2. With 3 bases clipped from V and 5 bases from J, the junction kept 5 bases outside the gene matches. The CDR3 has 14 residues. Germline assignment: CDR1 GTSNPN and CDR2 SVGIG (reference sequence). CDR3 in DNA: TGTGCCTGGAGAGAGCGGGAGATAACCGGGGAGCTGTTTTTT. Its protein product is CAWREREITGELFF.

This clone turned up a few times. The genes are TRBV7-9 and TRBJ1-4; D is unclear. The CDR3 has 12 amino acids. Trimming cost V 1 base and J 12 bases, with 9 bases left between them. From germline, CDR1 is SEHNR and CDR2 FQNEAQ (reference sequence). The CDR3 is CASSLDWEELFF. The CDR3 DNA reads TGTGCCAGCAGCTTAGATTGGGAGGAACTGTTTTTT.

This chain uses TRBV19 with TRBJ1-1; D not certain. The CDR3 has 16 residues. The germline V and J ends were trimmed by 5 bases and 3 bases, with 19 bases remaining between them. The germline gives CDR1 LNHDA, CDR2 SQIVND (reference sequence). CDR3 in DNA: TGTGCCAGTAGTGACACAGTAGGCGCCGGTGACACTGAAGCTTTCTTT. It specifies CASSDTVGAGDTEAFF.

The chain combines TRBV9 with TRBJ2-5; 8 bases are a match to TRBD1. Germline lookup yields CDR1 SGDLS and CDR2 YYNGEE. The V segment lost 0 bases and the J segment 5 bases; nucleotides outside the gene matches: 9. This CDR3 comprises 16 residues. The DNA of the CDR3 is TGTGCCAGCAGCGTAGAGGGGCAGGGGGCCAGGGAGACCCAGTACTTC. Translation gives CASSVEGQGARETQYF.

The rearrangement joins TRBV10-2 to TRBJ2-5; a possible D gene is TRBD2 (5 bases). Germline V gene lookup returns CDR1 WSHSY and CDR2 SAAADI. There are 14 residues in the CDR3. V was pared by 3 bases and J by 6 bases, with 14 bases between. The CDR3: CASSDAGSVKTQYF. Here the CDR3 DNA reads TGCGCCAGCAGTGATGCGGGCTCAGTGAAGACCCAGTACTTC.

The CDR3 sequence: CSASGAGGRYEQYF. The CDR3 region has the DNA TGCAGCGCCTCAGGGGCGGGAGGGCGTTACGAGCAGTACTTC. V gene TRBV29-1 combines with J gene TRBJ2-7; 9 nucleotides align to TRBD2. This CDR3 is built from 14 residues. The V gene end was trimmed by 7 bases and the J gene end by 4 bases; junction bases not matched to a gene: 11. Germline assignment: CDR1 SQVTM and CDR2 ANQGSEA.

This CDR3 is CASSLTVQNTEAFF. The CDR3 DNA sequence: TGTGCCAGCAGCCTGACAGTCCAGAACACTGAAGCTTTCTTT. This chain connects TRBV5-5 to TRBJ1-1; perhaps TRBD1 as D (5 bases). The CDR3 spans 14 residues. Germline V lookup: CDR1 SGHKS, CDR2 YYEKEE (reference sequence). V lost 4 bases and J 1 base, leaving 11 bases between the germline ends.

J is TRBJ2-1 and V is TRBV18, with D possibly being TRBD1 (5 bases). The V end lost 6 bases, the J end lost 6 bases, and 12 bases lay between the germline ends. Germline V gene data show CDR1 as KGHSH and CDR2 as LQKENI. The CDR3 is made up of 13 amino acids. The CDR3 bases are TGTGCCAGCTCTCATCCCCAGGGCAATGAGCAGTTCTTC. Protein product: CASSHPQGNEQFF.

The genes are TRBV10-1 and TRBJ1-2, with 8 positions matching TRBD1. The CDR3 extends over 13 amino acids. Germline assignment: CDR1 WNHNN and CDR2 SYGVQD (reference sequence). V shed 8 bases and J 7 bases; nucleotides not matched to a gene: 9. The CDR3 bases are TGCGCCAGCTCGAAGGACAGGGAGCGTGGCTACACCTTC. Its protein product is CASSKDRERGYTF.

This clone was found a few times. The chain links TRBV4-1 to TRBJ1-2; 9 nucleotides match TRBD1. This CDR3 has 12 residues. Germline CDR1 and CDR2: MGHRA and YSYEKL. V gave up 4 bases and J gave up 8 bases; unmatched junction bases: 2. The CDR3 DNA sequence: TGCGCCAGCAGCCGGACAGGGGAGGGCTACACCTTC. Its translation: CASSRTGEGYTF.

This chain links TRBV9 with TRBJ2-3; D remains ambiguous. This CDR3 has 14 residues. Trimming stripped 0 bases from V and 6 bases from J, with 11 bases between. Germline-derived CDR1 and CDR2 are SGDLS and YYNGEE. CDR3 loop: CASSVATAADTQYF. The CDR3 nucleotides are TGTGCCAGCAGCGTAGCCACAGCCGCGGATACGCAGTATTTT.

The chain has TRBV27 and TRBJ2-1; D is possibly TRBD2 (5 bases). CDR3 length: 14 residues. The V and J ends lost 8 bases and 0 bases respectively, with 11 bases between them. Germline V CDR1 and CDR2: MNHEY, SMNVEV (reference sequence). The CDR3 DNA sequence: TGTGCCAGCCGTGGACTCAGCTCCTACAATGAGCAGTTCTTC. Amino acid sequence: CASRGLSSYNEQFF.

The rearrangement uses TRBV7-3 and TRBJ2-6; 11 nucleotides agree with TRBD1. The CDR3 runs 17 residues. Germline CDR1 reads SGHTA; CDR2 reads FQGTGA. The trim removed 4 bases at V and 0 bases at J, leaving 2 bases unmatched. CDR3 loop: CASSYGTGGSGANVLTF. CDR3 in DNA: TGTGCCAGCAGCTACGGGACAGGGGGCTCTGGGGCCAACGTCCTGACTTTC.

The genes are TRBV28 and TRBJ2-7; possible D gene TRBD1, 6 bases. Germline V gene sequence: CDR1 MDHEN, CDR2 SYDVKM. The CDR3 length is 12 residues. V dropped 6 bases and J dropped 6 bases, with 12 bases sitting between them. The CDR3 region is CASSQGLSEQYF. The DNA of the CDR3 is TGTGCCAGCAGCCAGGGGTTATCCGAGCAGTACTTC.

The gene calls are TRBV7-2 and TRBJ2-5; no firm D call. Trimming removed 11 bases at V and 2 bases at J, with 9 bases between. The CDR3 runs to 11 residues. Germline CDR1 reads SGHTA; CDR2 reads FQGNSA. CDR3 DNA sequence: TGTGCCGATGCGGTTCAAGAGACCCAGTACTTC. This encodes CADAVQETQYF.

V is TRBV10-3 and J is TRBJ1-1, with 9 bases fitting TRBD1. The V segment lost 6 bases and the J segment 5 bases; nucleotides outside the gene matches: 4. The CDR3 consists of 13 residues. CDR1 and CDR2 (germline): ENHRY, SYGVKD. CDR3 in DNA: TGTGCCATCAGGACAGGGGGGTTGACTGAAGCTTTCTTT. It encodes CAIRTGGLTEAFF.

DNA of the CDR3: TGTGCCAGCAGCTCCGACAGGATTAACACCGGGGAGCTGTTTTTT. Translating gives CASSSDRINTGELFF. The chain employs TRBV13 and TRBJ2-2; tentatively, D is TRBD1 (6 bases). Germline CDR1 and CDR2: PRHDT and FYEKMQ (reference sequence). Trimming left V 4 bases short and J 2 bases short, with 11 bases between. The CDR3 totals 15 residues.

J is TRBJ2-2 and V is TRBV29-1; 11 nucleotides align to TRBD2. The CDR3 covers 16 residues. V trimming: 7 bases; J trimming: 4 bases; junction bases outside the gene matches: 11. The germline V gene encodes CDR1 SQVTM and CDR2 ANQGSEA. The CDR3 region has the DNA TGCAGCGCTTTACCCGGACTAGCGGGCATCACCGGGGAGCTGTTTTTT. Translated, it gives CSALPGLAGITGELFF.

The V gene is TRBV21-1, the J gene TRBJ2-1; TRBD1 is taken as the D call from the table, unchecked against the DNA. TRBV21-1 is listed as a pseudogene. This CDR3 has 17 amino acids. The CDR3 loop reads CARSTVPGQFIYNEQFF. Here the CDR3 DNA reads TGTGCCAGATCAACCGTTCCGGGACAATTCATATACAATGAGCAGTTCTTC.

The chain recombines TRBV5-1 with TRBJ2-1; 10 nucleotides match TRBD2. J was trimmed by 10 bases and V by 0 bases; bases with no gene match: 10. The CDR3 spans 16 residues. Per germline, CDR1 SGHRS and CDR2 YFSETQ. The CDR3: CASSLDLLAGVGEQFF. CDR3 bases: TGCGCCAGCAGCTTGGATCTTCTAGCGGGAGTGGGCGAGCAGTTCTTC.

The chain recombines TRBV21-1 with TRBJ2-5; the table names TRBD1, a call not compared with the DNA. TRBV21-1 is a recognized pseudogene. The CDR3 spans 17 residues. The CDR3: CASSKANREWDQETQYF. The CDR3 nucleotides are TGTGCCAGCAGCAAAGCAAACAGGGAATGGGACCAAGAGACCCAGTACTTC.

This clone was seen only once. The chain uses TRBV5-5 and TRBJ2-7; D gene unclear. The CDR3 extends over 15 amino acids. Trimming took 0 bases from V and 0 from J, leaving 10 bases between them. CDR1 and CDR2 from the germline V gene are SGHKS and YYEKEE (reference sequence). The CDR3 nucleotides read TGTGCCAGCAGCTTGGGGCGGATCAGCTCCTACGAGCAGTACTTC. This encodes CASSLGRISSYEQYF.